This TCR beta chain was sequenced in a study of blood T cell repertoires in COVID-19. After removal of 6 bases from V and 2 bases from J, the junction contained 10 bases not matched to a gene. There are 15 residues in the CDR3. The V gene's germline CDR1 is WSHSY and CDR2 SAAADI. In this sample, this clone turned up a few times. The protocol was immunoSEQ multiplex PCR, while the TCRdb copy is restricted to in-frame clones and leaves out a portion. The table has about 100,000 clones, almost 85% seen once. The specimen was peripheral blood. The clonotype originates from a man aged 35 to 55 with active or convalescent COVID-19. The chain uses TRBV10-2 and TRBJ2-7; 7 nucleotides agree with TRBD2. The CDR3 bases are TGCGCCAGCAGCGCCGGGGAGGGTTTCCCCTACGAGCAGTACTTC. Translated: CASSAGEGFPYEQYF.